Below are 15 T cell receptor beta chains sequenced from a single sample in a study of graft-versus-host responses after intestinal transplantation (dated by TCRdb to the early 2020s). Libraries were made using the immunoSEQ multiplex PCR assay. TCRdb mirrors the immuneACCESS table, restricted to in-frame sequences. Some clones are absent from its copies; in checked studies, under half trace to an unresolved V gene, and the reason for the others is unknown. This sample is represented by around 39,000 clones; more than 80% of them were singletons. Approximately 4% of the sample belongs to the ten largest clones. Sequencing used PBMCs, obtained roughly 110 weeks after intestinal transplantation. Receptors originate from a human patient who received an intestinal transplant, so some T cells may come from the graft donor.

The gene calls are TRBV27 and TRBJ2-5; 9 nucleotides align to TRBD2. The DNA end favors TRBJ2-7, so the J call may be wrong. Germline CDR1 MNHEY, CDR2 SMNVEV (reference sequence). The CDR3 is 15 amino acids. The CDR3 loop reads CASSLEPGLAYEQYF. DNA of the CDR3: TGTGCCAGCAGTTTGGAACCGGGACTAGCATACGAGCAGTACTTC.

V gene TRBV7-9 combines with J gene TRBJ2-7; D ambiguous. The V gene lost 5 bases and the J gene lost 5 bases, with 16 bases spanning the gap. The CDR3 runs to 14 residues. The germline V gene encodes CDR1 SEHNR and CDR2 FQNEAQ (reference sequence). The CDR3 region has the DNA TGTGCCAGCAGCACGCAAAGTCAAAGGGACGAGCAGTACTTC. It yields the protein CASSTQSQRDEQYF. The variable domain in full, with the rest retrieved from reference TRBV7-9 and TRBJ2-7, is DTGVSQNPRHKITKRGQNVTFRCDPISEHNRLYWYRQTLGQGPEFLTYFQNEAQLEKSRLLSDRFSAERPKGSFSTLEIQRTEQGDSAMYLCASSTQSQRDEQYFGPGTRLTVT.

CDR3 sequence (DNA): TGCGCCAGCAGCCAAGATACGAACAGGGGGCGATCCCGGGGGAATGAGCAGTTCTTC. This translates into CASSQDTNRGRSRGNEQFF. The chain joins TRBV4-1 to TRBJ2-1; 9 bases match TRBD1. Trimming at V came to 0 bases and at J to 7 bases, leaving 16 bases not matched to a gene. The CDR3 consists of 19 residues. Germline values: CDR1 MGHRA, CDR2 YSYEKL.

The gene calls are TRBV6-4 and TRBJ2-7, with 9 bases fitting TRBD2. Trimming cost V 3 bases and J 2 bases; bases outside gene matches: 5. CDR1 and CDR2 (germline): MRHNA, SNTAGT. This CDR3 has 15 amino acids. DNA for the CDR3: TGTGCCAGCAGTGAAGCGCCTAGCGGGGCCTACGAGCAGTACTTC. Amino acids: CASSEAPSGAYEQYF.

This clone showed up just once. CDR3 DNA: TGTGCCAGCAGCTTAAGACTAGCGGGAGCAGAGACCCAGTACTTC. This codes for CASSLRLAGAETQYF. The V call is TRBV11-2, the J call TRBJ2-5; TRBD2 matches 12 bases. Germline V CDR1 and CDR2: SGHAT, FQNNGV. The CDR3 runs 15 residues. Losses at the gene ends were 2 bases for V and 4 bases for J; bases not matched to a gene: 2.

This sequence joins TRBV27 and TRBJ2-1; no clear D gene. The germline V and J ends were trimmed by 6 bases and 3 bases, with 6 bases remaining between them. CDR3 length equals 12 residues. CDR1 and CDR2 from the germline V gene are MNHEY and SMNVEV (reference sequence). CDR3 in amino acids: CASSTVYNEQFF. CDR3 bases: TGTGCCAGCAGCACAGTCTACAATGAGCAGTTCTTC.

This chain connects TRBV29-1 to TRBJ2-7; 9 bases are shared with TRBD1. Per germline, CDR1 SQVTM and CDR2 ANQGSEA. The CDR3 has 14 amino acids. Unmatched junction bases numbered 7, after V lost 5 bases and J lost 2 bases. The CDR3 nucleotides read TGCAGCGTTAGAAGGACAGGGGAGACCTACGAGCAGTACTTC. This codes for CSVRRTGETYEQYF.

The chain has TRBV4-1 and TRBJ1-1; D ambiguous. The CDR3 is 16 amino acids. V was clipped by 0 bases and J by 1 base, with 12 bases between them. Germline CDR1 MGHRA, CDR2 YSYEKL. The CDR3 DNA is TGCGCCAGCAGCCAAGAGACGCCTAACGCGAACACTGAAGCTTTCTTT. Translated: CASSQETPNANTEAFF.

The V gene is TRBV7-2, the J gene TRBJ1-3, with no clear D. Trimming stripped 1 base from V and 5 bases from J, with 15 bases between. Germline V gives CDR1 SGHTA, CDR2 FQGNSA. This CDR3 region has 16 residues. CDR3 coding DNA: TGTGCCAGCAGCTTAGATACAGACCCGAACAGAAACACCATATATTTT. Amino acids: CASSLDTDPNRNTIYF.

This sequence joins TRBV13 and TRBJ1-1; the D is unclear. Germline V gives CDR1 PRHDT, CDR2 FYEKMQ (reference sequence). This CDR3 contains 11 residues. V shed 7 bases and J shed 0 bases, with 3 bases lying between them. For the CDR3, the DNA is TGTGCCAGCAAAATGAACACTGAAGCTTTCTTT. It yields the protein CASKMNTEAFF.

The DNA of the CDR3 is TGTGCCAGCAGCCGGCGAGGTGGGGACCCCGGGGAGCTGTTTTTT. Amino acid sequence: CASSRRGGDPGELFF. The chain joins TRBV27 to TRBJ2-2; tentatively, D is TRBD1 or TRBD2 (5 bases each). The germline CDR1 and CDR2 sequences are MNHEY and SMNVEV (reference sequence). The CDR3 totals 15 residues. V was shortened by 6 bases and J by 6 bases, with 17 bases between the two germline ends.

This chain uses TRBV5-5 with TRBJ2-5; D gene uncertain. V lost 5 bases, J lost 5 bases, and 7 bases lay in between. Germline CDR1 is SGHKS and CDR2 is YYEKEE (reference sequence). The CDR3 length is 11 residues. CDR3 residues: CASRDLETQYF. For the CDR3, the DNA is TGTGCCAGCAGGGACCTGGAGACCCAGTACTTC.

This chain links TRBV4-1 with TRBJ2-7; tentatively, D is TRBD2 (6 bases). V lost 2 bases and J 3 bases, leaving 8 bases between the germline ends. This CDR3 has 13 amino acids. Germline CDR1 MGHRA, CDR2 YSYEKL. The CDR3 bases are TGCGCCAGCAGCCAACACGGGGGCTACGAGCAGTACTTC. Its translation is CASSQHGGYEQYF.

J is TRBJ2-2 and V is TRBV27, with D tentatively TRBD2 (5 bases). Germline values: CDR1 MNHEY, CDR2 SMNVEV (reference sequence). The CDR3 runs to 15 residues. V was shortened by 2 bases and J by 6 bases, with 13 bases between the two germline ends. CDR3 nucleotides: TGTGCCAGCAGTTTAAGCGACCGGGGTTCCGGGGAGCTGTTTTTT. Translation: CASSLSDRGSGELFF.

CDR3 nucleotide sequence: TGTGCCAGCAGTGAGAGTGGGGGGCTGGGCAATGAGCAGTTCTTC. Translation: CASSESGGLGNEQFF. The chain employs TRBV6-4 and TRBJ2-1; D could derive from TRBD1 or TRBD2 (6 bases each). Looked up from germline, CDR1 is MRHNA and CDR2 is SNTAGT. Trimming removed 3 bases at V and 6 bases at J, with 15 bases between. The CDR3 is made up of 15 amino acids.